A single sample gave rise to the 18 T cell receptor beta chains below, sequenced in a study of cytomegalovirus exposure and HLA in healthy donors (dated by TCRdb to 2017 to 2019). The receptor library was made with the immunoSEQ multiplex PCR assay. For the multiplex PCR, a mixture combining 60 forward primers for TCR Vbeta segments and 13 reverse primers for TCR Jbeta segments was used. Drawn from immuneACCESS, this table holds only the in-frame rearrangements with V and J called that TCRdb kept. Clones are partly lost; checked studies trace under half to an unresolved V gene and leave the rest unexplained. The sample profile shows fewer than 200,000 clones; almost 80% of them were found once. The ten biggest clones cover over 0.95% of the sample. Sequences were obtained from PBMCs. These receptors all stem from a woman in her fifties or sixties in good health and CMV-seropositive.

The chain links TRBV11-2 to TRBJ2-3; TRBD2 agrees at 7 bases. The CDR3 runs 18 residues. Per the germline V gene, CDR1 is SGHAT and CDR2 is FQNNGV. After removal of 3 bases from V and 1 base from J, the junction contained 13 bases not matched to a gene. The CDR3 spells CASSLGGAGVGGTDTQYF. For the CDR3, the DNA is TGTGCCAGCAGCTTGGGTGGGGCGGGAGTGGGCGGCACAGATACGCAGTATTTT. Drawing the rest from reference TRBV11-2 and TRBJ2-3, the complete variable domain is EAGVAQSPRYKIIEKRQSVAFWCNPISGHATLYWYQQILGQGPKLLIQFQNNGVVDDSQLPKDRFSAERLKGVDSTLKIQPAKLEDSAVYLCASSLGGAGVGGTDTQYFGPGTRLTVL.

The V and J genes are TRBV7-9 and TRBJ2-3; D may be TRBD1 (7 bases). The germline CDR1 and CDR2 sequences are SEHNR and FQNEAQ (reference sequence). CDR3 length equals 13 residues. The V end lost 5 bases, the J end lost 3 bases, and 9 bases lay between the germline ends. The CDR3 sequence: CASSAGQTDTQYF. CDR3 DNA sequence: TGTGCCAGCAGCGCGGGACAGACAGATACGCAGTATTTT.

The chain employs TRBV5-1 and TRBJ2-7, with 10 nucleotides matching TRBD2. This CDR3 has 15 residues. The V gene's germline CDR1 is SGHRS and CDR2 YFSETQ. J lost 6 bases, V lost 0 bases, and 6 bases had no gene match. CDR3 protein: CASSLASGSISEQYF. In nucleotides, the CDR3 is TGCGCCAGCAGCTTGGCTAGCGGGAGTATAAGCGAGCAGTACTTC.

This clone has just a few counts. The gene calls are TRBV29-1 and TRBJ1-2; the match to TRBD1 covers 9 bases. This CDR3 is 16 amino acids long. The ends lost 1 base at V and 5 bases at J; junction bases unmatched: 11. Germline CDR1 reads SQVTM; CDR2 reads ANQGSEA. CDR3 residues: CSVEGGPGQGLYGYTF. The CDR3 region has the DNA TGCAGCGTTGAAGGGGGGCCGGGACAGGGCTTATATGGCTACACCTTC.

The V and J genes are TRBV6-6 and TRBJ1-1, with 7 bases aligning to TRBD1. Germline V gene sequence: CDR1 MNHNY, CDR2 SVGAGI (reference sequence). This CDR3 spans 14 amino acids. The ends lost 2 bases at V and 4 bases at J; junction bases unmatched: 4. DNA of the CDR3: TGTGCCAGCAGTTACCGAGACAGGGTCACTGAAGCTTTCTTT. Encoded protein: CASSYRDRVTEAFF.

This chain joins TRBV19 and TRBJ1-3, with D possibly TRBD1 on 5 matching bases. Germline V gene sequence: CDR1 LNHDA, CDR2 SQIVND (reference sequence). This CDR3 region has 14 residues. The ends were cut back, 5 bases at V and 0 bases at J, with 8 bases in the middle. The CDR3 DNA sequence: TGTGCCAGTAGTCAGGGTCGCTCTGGAAACACCATATATTTT. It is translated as CASSQGRSGNTIYF. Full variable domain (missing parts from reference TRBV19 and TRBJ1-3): DGGITQSPKYLFRKEGQNVTLSCEQNLNHDAMYWYRQDPGQGLRLIYYSQIVNDFQKGDIAEGYSVSREKKESFPLTVTSAQKNPTAFYLCASSQGRSGNTIYFGEGSWLTVV.

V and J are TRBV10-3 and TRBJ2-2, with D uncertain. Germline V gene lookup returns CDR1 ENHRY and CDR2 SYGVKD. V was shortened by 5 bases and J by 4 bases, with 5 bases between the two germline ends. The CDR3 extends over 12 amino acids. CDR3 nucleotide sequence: TGTGCCATCAGTAGCCCCACCGGGGAGCTGTTTTTT. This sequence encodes CAISSPTGELFF.

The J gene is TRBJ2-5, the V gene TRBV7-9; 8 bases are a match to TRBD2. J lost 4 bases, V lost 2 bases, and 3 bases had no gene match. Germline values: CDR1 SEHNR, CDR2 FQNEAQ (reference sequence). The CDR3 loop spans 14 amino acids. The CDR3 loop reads CASSLLAGGETQYF. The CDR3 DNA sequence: TGTGCCAGCAGCTTATTGGCGGGAGGAGAGACCCAGTACTTC.

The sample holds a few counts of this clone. CDR3 region: CASRAGSLGTEAFF. CDR3 nucleotide sequence: TGTGCCAGCCGGGCGGGCTCTTTGGGCACTGAAGCTTTCTTT. This chain connects TRBV2 to TRBJ1-1; unclear D gene. The CDR3 covers 14 residues. V lost 8 bases to trimming and J lost 4 bases, with 17 bases between them. Germline CDR1 SNHLY, CDR2 FYNNEI.

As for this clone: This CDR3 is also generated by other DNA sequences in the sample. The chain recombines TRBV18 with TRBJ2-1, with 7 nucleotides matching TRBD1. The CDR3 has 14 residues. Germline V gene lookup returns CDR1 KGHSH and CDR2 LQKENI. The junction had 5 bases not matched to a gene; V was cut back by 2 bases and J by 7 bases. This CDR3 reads CASSPRTGGNEQFF. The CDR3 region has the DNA TGTGCCAGCTCACCAAGGACAGGAGGAAATGAGCAGTTCTTC.

The CDR3: CASSYSVGLEQYF. For the CDR3, the DNA is TGTGCCAGCAGTTACTCTGTGGGGCTCGAGCAGTACTTC. The rearrangement links TRBV6-5 to TRBJ2-7; a weak D match, TRBD1 (5 bases). CDR3 length equals 13 residues. Trimming removed 0 bases from V and 6 bases from J, with 9 bases in between. Germline V CDR1 and CDR2: MNHEY, SVGAGI.

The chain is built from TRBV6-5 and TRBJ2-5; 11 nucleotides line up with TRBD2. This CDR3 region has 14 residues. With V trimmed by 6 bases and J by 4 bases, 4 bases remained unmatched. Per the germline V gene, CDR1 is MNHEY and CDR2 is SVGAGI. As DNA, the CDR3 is TGTGCCAGCAGGAATAGCGGGAGGGTAGAGACCCAGTACTTC. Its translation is CASRNSGRVETQYF.

The CDR3 region has the DNA TGTGCCAGCAGCTTAGCGCGACTAGCGGGGGAGCCAGATACGCAGTATTTT. Its protein product is CASSLARLAGEPDTQYF. The chain couples TRBV7-2 to TRBJ2-3; 12 nucleotides line up with TRBD2. The germline CDR1 and CDR2 sequences are SGHTA and FQGNSA. V shed 0 bases and J 4 bases; nucleotides not matched to a gene: 5. This CDR3 contains 17 residues.

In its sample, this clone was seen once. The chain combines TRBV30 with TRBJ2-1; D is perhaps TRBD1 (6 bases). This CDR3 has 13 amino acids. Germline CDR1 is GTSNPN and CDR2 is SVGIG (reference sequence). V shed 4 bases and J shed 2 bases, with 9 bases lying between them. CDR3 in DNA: TGTGCCTGGACCCGGACAGCCTACAATGAGCAGTTCTTC. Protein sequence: CAWTRTAYNEQFF. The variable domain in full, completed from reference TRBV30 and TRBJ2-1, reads SQTIHQWPATLVQPVGSPLSLECTVEGTSNPNLYWYRQAAGRGLQLLFYSVGIGQISSEVPQNLSASRPQDRQFILSSKKLLLSDSGFYLCAWTRTAYNEQFFGPGTRLTVL.

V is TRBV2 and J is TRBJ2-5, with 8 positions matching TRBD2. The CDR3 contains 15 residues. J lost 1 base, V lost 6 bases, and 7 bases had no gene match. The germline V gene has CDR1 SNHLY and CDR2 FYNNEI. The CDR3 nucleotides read TGTGCCAGCAGACAGCGGGAGACCACCCAAGAGACCCAGTACTTC. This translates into CASRQRETTQETQYF.

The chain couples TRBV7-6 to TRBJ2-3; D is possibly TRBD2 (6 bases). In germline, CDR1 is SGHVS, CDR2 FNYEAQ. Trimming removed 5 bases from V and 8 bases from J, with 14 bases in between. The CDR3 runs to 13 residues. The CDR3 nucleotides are TGTGCCAGCAGCGCGGGGCGCCAAGGTACGCAGTATTTT. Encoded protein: CASSAGRQGTQYF.

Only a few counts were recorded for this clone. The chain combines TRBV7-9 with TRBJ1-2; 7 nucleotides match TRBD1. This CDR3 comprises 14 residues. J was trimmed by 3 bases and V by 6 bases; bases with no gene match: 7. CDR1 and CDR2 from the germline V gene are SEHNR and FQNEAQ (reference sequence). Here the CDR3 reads CASRYQGDDYGYTF. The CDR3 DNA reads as TGTGCCAGCAGGTATCAGGGGGATGACTATGGCTACACCTTC.

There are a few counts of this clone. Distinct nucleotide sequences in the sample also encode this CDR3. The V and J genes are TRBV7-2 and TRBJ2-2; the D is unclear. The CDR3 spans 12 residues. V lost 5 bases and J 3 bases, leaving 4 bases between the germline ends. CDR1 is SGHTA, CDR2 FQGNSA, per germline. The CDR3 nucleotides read TGTGCCAGCAGCCCCTACACCGGGGAGCTGTTTTTT. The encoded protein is CASSPYTGELFF.